Presented here are 10 T cell receptor beta chains from one specimen sequenced in a study of T cell responses to AZD1222 COVID-19 vaccine. Using immunoSEQ multiplex PCR, the repertoire was profiled, and TCRdb retains in-frame clones only, with some absent. The sample holds 82,000 or so clones, roughly 90% seen once. The sequences come from peripheral blood, collected on day 0 of AZD1222 vaccination. These receptors all come from an adult in good health.

V gene TRBV7-2 combines with J gene TRBJ2-2; D gene ambiguous. Trimming removed 2 bases from V and 4 bases from J, with 14 bases in between. Germline V CDR1 and CDR2: SGHTA, FQGNSA. This CDR3 has 16 residues. CDR3 loop: CASSLRPTTSTGELFF. The DNA of the CDR3 is TGTGCCAGCAGCTTAAGACCCACCACGAGCACCGGGGAGCTGTTTTTT.

In its sample, this clone was seen once. The V and J genes are TRBV15 and TRBJ2-5; D unclear. Germline V gene sequence: CDR1 LNHNV, CDR2 YYDKDF (reference sequence). V was shortened by 1 base and J by 1 base, with 7 bases between the two germline ends. The CDR3 spans 14 residues. The CDR3 region has the DNA TGTGCCACCAGCAGAGTAGGCAGCCAAGAGACCCAGTACTTC. It is translated as CATSRVGSQETQYF.

The V and J genes are TRBV9 and TRBJ2-4, with no clear D. The germline CDR1 and CDR2 sequences are SGDLS and YYNGEE. This CDR3 is 14 amino acids long. V dropped 0 bases and J dropped 1 base, with 5 bases sitting between them. The CDR3 coding sequence is TGTGCCAGCAGCGTAGCCCCCGCCAAAAACATTCAGTACTTC. It encodes CASSVAPAKNIQYF.

This clone was counted only a few times. The chain carries TRBV5-5 and TRBJ1-5; 7 bases line up with TRBD1. CDR3 length: 14 residues. Germline trimming cut 3 bases from V and 3 bases from J; bases unmatched to any gene: 3. Germline V gene data show CDR1 as SGHKS and CDR2 as YYEKEE (reference sequence). CDR3 amino acids: CASSSDRVNQPQHF. The DNA for the CDR3 is TGTGCCAGCAGCTCCGACAGGGTCAATCAGCCCCAGCATTTT.

The chain uses TRBV27 and TRBJ1-4, with D possibly being TRBD1 (6 bases). Germline V gene sequence: CDR1 MNHEY, CDR2 SMNVEV (reference sequence). The CDR3 runs to 12 residues. Trimming left V 5 bases short and J 13 bases short, with 14 bases between. The CDR3 bases are TGTGCCAGCAGTGCTCAGGGGATAGGACTGTTTTTT. This encodes CASSAQGIGLFF.

In DNA, the CDR3 is TGTGCCAGCGGGGACAGGGTCACCGGGGAGCTGTTTTTT. Translating it yields CASGDRVTGELFF. The V and J genes are TRBV28 and TRBJ2-2, with 9 bases fitting TRBD1. Germline CDR1 MDHEN, CDR2 SYDVKM. The CDR3 covers 13 residues. Unmatched junction bases numbered 2, after V lost 8 bases and J lost 4 bases.

J is TRBJ2-1 and V is TRBV5-6; 9 nucleotides line up with TRBD1. Germline loops: CDR1 SGHDT, CDR2 YYEEEE. J was trimmed by 7 bases and V by 4 bases; bases with no gene match: 3. CDR3 length: 13 amino acids. In DNA, the CDR3 is TGTGCCAGCAGCCGAGACAGGGGGAATGAGCAGTTCTTC. Translation gives CASSRDRGNEQFF.

The chain has TRBV6-6 and TRBJ1-2; no firm D call. V was cut by 2 bases and J by 7 bases, with 14 bases left in between. The CDR3 is made up of 14 amino acids. Germline-derived CDR1 and CDR2 are MNHNY and SVGAGI (reference sequence). CDR3 sequence: CASSYLPGVVGYTF. In DNA, the CDR3 is TGTGCCAGCAGTTACCTCCCAGGAGTGGTTGGCTACACCTTC.

This clone has only one observation. The chain recombines TRBV28 with TRBJ1-2; 8 nucleotides agree with TRBD1. J lost 2 bases, V lost 3 bases, and 5 bases had no gene match. Germline CDR1 MDHEN, CDR2 SYDVKM. The CDR3 is 15 residues long. The CDR3 spells CASSFLDRGNYGYTF. In DNA, the CDR3 is TGTGCCAGCAGTTTCCTCGACAGGGGAAACTATGGCTACACCTTC.

This rearrangement joins TRBV28 to TRBJ1-2; 9 positions agree with TRBD1. The CDR3 totals 14 residues. The J segment lost 3 bases and the V segment lost 7 bases, leaving 6 bases of the junction unmatched. CDR1 and CDR2 (germline): MDHEN, SYDVKM. CDR3 sequence (DNA): TGTGCCAGCATAGTAGGGACAGGGTACTATGGCTACACCTTC. It encodes CASIVGTGYYGYTF.